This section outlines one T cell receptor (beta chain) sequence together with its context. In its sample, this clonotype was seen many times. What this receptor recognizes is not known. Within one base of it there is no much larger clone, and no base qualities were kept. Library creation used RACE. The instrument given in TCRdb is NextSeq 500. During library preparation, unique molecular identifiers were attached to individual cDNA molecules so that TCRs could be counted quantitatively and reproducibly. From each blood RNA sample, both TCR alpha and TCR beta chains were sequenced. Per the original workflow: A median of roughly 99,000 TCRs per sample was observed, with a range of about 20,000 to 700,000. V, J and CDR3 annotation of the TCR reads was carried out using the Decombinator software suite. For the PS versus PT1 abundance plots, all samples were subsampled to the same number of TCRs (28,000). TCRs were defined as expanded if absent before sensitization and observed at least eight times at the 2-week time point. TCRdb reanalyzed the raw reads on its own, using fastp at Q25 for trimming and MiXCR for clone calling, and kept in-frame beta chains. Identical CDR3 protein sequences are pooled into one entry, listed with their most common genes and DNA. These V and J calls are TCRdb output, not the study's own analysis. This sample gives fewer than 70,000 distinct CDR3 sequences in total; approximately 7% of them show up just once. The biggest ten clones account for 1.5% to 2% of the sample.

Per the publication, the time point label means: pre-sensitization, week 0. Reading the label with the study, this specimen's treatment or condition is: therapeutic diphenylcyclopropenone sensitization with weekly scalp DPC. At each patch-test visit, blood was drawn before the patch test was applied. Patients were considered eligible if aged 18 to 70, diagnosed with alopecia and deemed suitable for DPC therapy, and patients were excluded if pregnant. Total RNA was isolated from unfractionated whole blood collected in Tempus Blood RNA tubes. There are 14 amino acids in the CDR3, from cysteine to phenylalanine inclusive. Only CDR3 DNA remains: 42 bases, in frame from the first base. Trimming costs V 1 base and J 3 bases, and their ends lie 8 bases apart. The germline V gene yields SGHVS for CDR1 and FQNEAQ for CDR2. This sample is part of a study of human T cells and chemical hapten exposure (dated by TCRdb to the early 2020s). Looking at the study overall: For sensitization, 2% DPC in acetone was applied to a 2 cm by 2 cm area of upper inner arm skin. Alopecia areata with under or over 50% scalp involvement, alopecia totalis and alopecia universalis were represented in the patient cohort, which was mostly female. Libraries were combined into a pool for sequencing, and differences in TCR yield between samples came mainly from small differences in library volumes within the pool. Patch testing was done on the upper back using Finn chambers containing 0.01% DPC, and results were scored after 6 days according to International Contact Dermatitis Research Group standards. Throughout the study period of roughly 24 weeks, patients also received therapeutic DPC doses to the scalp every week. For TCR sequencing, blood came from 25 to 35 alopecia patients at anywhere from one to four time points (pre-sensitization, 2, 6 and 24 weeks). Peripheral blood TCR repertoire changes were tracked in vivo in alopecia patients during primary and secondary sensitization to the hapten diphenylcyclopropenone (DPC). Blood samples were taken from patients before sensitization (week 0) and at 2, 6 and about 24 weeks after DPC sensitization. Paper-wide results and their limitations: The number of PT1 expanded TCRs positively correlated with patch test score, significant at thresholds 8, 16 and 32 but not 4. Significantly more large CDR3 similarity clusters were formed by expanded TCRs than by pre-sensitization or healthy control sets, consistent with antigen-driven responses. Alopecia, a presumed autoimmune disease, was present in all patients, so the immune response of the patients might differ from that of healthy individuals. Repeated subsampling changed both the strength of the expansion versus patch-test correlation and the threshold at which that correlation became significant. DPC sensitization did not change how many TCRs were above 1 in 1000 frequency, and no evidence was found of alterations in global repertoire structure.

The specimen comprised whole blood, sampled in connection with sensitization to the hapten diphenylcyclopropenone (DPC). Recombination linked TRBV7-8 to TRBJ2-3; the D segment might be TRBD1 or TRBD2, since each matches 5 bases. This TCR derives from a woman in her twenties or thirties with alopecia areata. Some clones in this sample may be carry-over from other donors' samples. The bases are TGTGCCAGCAGCTTAGGGGGACCGACAGATACGCAGTATTTT. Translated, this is CASSLGGPTDTQYF. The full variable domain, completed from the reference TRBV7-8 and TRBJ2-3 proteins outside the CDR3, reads GAGVSQSPRYKVAKRGQDVALRCDPISGHVSLFWYQQALGQGPEFLTYFQNEAQLDKSGLPSDRFFAERPEGSVSTLKIQRTQQEDSAVYLCASSLGGPTDTQYFGPGTRLTVL.